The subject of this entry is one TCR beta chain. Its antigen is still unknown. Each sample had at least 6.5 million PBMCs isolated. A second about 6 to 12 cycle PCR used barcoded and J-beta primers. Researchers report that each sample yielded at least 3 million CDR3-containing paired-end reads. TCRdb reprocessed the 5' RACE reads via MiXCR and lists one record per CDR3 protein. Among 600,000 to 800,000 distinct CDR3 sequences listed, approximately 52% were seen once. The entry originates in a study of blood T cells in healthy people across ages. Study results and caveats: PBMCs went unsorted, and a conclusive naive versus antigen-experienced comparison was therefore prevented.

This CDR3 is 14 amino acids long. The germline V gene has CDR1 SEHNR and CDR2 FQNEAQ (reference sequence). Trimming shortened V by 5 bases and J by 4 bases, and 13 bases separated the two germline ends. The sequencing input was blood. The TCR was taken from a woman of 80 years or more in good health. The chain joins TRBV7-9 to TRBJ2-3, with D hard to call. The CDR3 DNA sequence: TGTGCCAGCAGCCAAATGGGCTCGGCAGATACGCAGTATTTT. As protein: CASSQMGSADTQYF.